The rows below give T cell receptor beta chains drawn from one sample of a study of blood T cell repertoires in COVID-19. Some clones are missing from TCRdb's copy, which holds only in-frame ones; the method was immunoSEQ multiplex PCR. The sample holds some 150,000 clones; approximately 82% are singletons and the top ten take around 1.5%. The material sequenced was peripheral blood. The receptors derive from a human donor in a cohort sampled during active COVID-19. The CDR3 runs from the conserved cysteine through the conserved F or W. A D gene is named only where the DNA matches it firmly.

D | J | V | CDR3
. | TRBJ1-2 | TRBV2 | CASSEEDSNYGYTF
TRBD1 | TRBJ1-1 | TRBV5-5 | CASSKTGDTEAFF
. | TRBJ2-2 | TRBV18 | CASSPDQRSTGELFF
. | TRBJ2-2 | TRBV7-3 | CASSLSVGGLETGELFF
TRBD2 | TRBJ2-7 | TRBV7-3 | CASSLTAGAPYEQYF
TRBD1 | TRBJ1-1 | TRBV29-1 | CSVAPSGGGEAFF
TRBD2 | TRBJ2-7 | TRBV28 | CASSRGGHPSSYEQYF
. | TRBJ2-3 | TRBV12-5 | CASARSTDTQYF
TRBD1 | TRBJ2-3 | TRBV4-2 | CASSQEPGQLTDTQYF
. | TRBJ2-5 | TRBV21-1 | CASSGSGLARFATQYF
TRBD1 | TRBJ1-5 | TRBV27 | CASSHEGARNQPQHF
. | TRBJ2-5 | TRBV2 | CASSWGRQETQYF
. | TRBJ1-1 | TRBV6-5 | CASSPRLTGSEAFF
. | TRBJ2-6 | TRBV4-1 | CASSQGTTERETGSGANVLTF
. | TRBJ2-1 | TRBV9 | CASGGKDEQFF
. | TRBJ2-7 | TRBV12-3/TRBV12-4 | CASSYFIYEQYF
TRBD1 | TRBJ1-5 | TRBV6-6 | CASSPGQGRGNQPQHF